This T cell receptor (beta chain) is drawn from a study of shared clonotypes between healthy human individuals (dated by TCRdb to 2020 to 2022). With regard to the full study: A few men and a couple of women, aged 18 to 49 years, made up the cohort. Between about 0.94 and 8.9 billion PBMCs per donor were obtained by leukapheresis. Per donor, three plates each were used for CD4 naive and CD4 memory, two for CD8 naive, and one for CD8 memory. Different laboratories and diverse techniques were used to prepare libraries and sequence TCR repertoires, to increase sequencing depth and limit assay-specific biases. To estimate repertoire size and how much clonotype sharing occurs between individuals, the study deeply sequenced the blood TCR repertoires of a handful of healthy adults. General conclusions and limits of the study: Clonotypes shared by all four sorted-subset donors showed higher generation probabilities than non-shared clonotypes. Because the study included a small number of donors, the genetic and exposure-history diversity represented was limited. Incomplete sequencing was indicated by rarefaction of sorted-subset datasets, despite the large sequencing depth. When a few donors were compared, the shared fraction of clonotypes was roughly 5% for naive CD4, less than 4% for naive CD8, more than 2% for memory CD4, and 0.3% to 0.5% for memory CD8. Sampling was limited to blood, and TCR repertoires in tissue likely differ from TCR repertoires in blood. Estimated clonotype richness was generally larger for naive than for memory subsets. Pairwise subsampling indicated that sequencing depth was expected to affect the degree of clonotype sharing among donors.

Donors were healthy HIV-negative adults with no recently reported acute infections or vaccinations. All donors were Caucasian adults living in Nashville, Tennessee, USA. CD4+ T cells were enriched by magnetic negative selection, after which naive cells were positively selected on CD45RA and the negative fraction was taken as the memory subset. Blood was obtained by leukapheresis, after which PBMCs were separated by Ficoll-Histopaque density gradient centrifugation and cryopreserved in liquid nitrogen vapor phase. Purity and quantity of every magnetically sorted T cell population were checked by analytical flow cytometry. Genomic DNA was isolated from every sorted fraction and measured by UV absorbance on a Nanodrop 2000c. Using the deep immunoSEQ assay, multiplex PCR amplified TCR CDR3 regions from genomic DNA. Extracted genomic DNA from each cell subset was distributed evenly across all wells of several immunoSEQ 96-well plates, and each plate was treated as a replicate. For sorted subsets, about 200 ng genomic DNA, equal to tens of thousands of T cell genomes, was loaded into each replicate PCR. The purified libraries were quantified using a Qubit 3.0 fluorometer, sized with a Bioanalyzer 2100, and then quantified again using the KAPA Library Quantification kit. A separate single-read 150-cycle Illumina NextSeq 550 flow cell was used to sequence each immunoSEQ 96-well plate. The paper's processing steps were these. Because only junctional sequences without quality scores were contained in the immunoSEQ output, filtering matching that applied to full-length reads could not be performed. Sequences were annotated with PyIR, a Python wrapper for IgBLAST v1.9, and V/J genes and CDR3 were assigned using IMGT germline references. Reads were filtered out if the reads had weak V/J assignments (E-value above 1e-6), no CDR3, stop codons, out-of-frame junctions, or ambiguous translated residues. A V3J clonotype was defined by an identical inferred V gene, J gene, and CDR3 amino acid sequence. Percentage overlap between repertoires was computed as shared unique clonotypes divided by the size of the smaller repertoire. Three approaches were used to assess repertoire richness: RTK rarefaction, the Chao1 estimator, and Recon v2.1 estimates of unobserved clonotypes. For all TCRbeta clonotypes obtained by the gDNA method from a handful of donors, generation probabilities were computed with OLGA. Not all clones reach the TCRdb copy of this immuneACCESS table, which keeps in-frame sequences only. Checked studies attribute under half of the gap to unresolved V genes and leave the rest unexplained. D and trimming come from the DNA, and the V and J calls and clone size come from that table. In all, the sample holds 2,100,000 or so clones, and nearly 97% of those were seen once. The ten biggest clones cover 0.1% to 0.15% of the sample.

V is pared back by 0 bases and J by 5 bases, with 12 bases lying between the germline termini. Measured from the cysteine to the phenylalanine, the CDR3 is 15 residues long. CDR3 DNA only is kept here, 45 bases in frame from base 1. CDR1 and CDR2 are drawn from the germline V gene: SGHRS, YFSETQ. As concerns this clone: No antigen is known for it. Per-base quality was not reported, and no clone a single base away is much larger than it.

The sequence links TRBV5-1 to TRBJ2-1; the D gene is unclear. The sequenced sample was naive CD4+ T cells sorted from blood. The cell subset or site label on this specimen signifies: CD45RA+ positively selected. The source of this sequence is a man between 18 and 35 years old in good health. The sequence in DNA is TGCGCCAGCAGCTTGGGTTGGGAAAGGGACAATGAGCAGTTCTTC. Its translation reads: CASSLGWERDNEQFF.